This TCR beta chain was sequenced in a study of T cell changes during pregnancy in multiple sclerosis. The method was immunoSEQ multiplex PCR; TCRdb's version includes in-frame clones alone and lacks a portion of them. The data contain some 77,000 clones, roughly nine tenths of them seen just once; the ten biggest clones take up over 2%. Germline V gene sequence: CDR1 SGHDT, CDR2 YYEEEE. The CDR3 contains 14 residues. V lost 4 bases and J 2 bases, leaving 13 bases between the germline ends. The chain links TRBV5-6 to TRBJ2-7; tentatively, D is TRBD2 (5 bases). The TCR sequence derives from a female donor in good health, enrolled as a control in a pregnancy study. Sequencing was performed on peripheral blood, taken in the second trimester of pregnancy. Written as DNA, the CDR3 is TGTGCCAGCAGCCAAGGACTCGAAACCTACGAGCAGTACTTC. Its translation is CASSQGLETYEQYF.